In its sample, the clone carrying this TCR beta chain was seen once. Nominal health characterized the donors when sampled, though unrecorded immune exposures were likely. A multiplex PCR was run with 60 Vbeta primers and 13 Jbeta primers. Generated by immunoSEQ multiplex PCR, the TCRdb table keeps only in-frame clones and is missing some. This sample has 150,000 to 200,000 clones, with around 68% found just once. Trimming pared 0 bases from V and 6 bases from J, leaving 8 bases between. The CDR3 is made up of 13 amino acids. CDR1 is SGHRS and CDR2 is YFSETQ in the germline V gene. The sample belongs to a study of cytomegalovirus exposure and HLA in healthy donors.

The V call is TRBV5-1, the J call TRBJ2-3; D not certain. The sample was PBMCs. This clonotype was obtained from a man aged 50 to 59 in good health and CMV-seronegative. The CDR3 DNA reads TGCGCCAGCAGCTTGGCTTTCCGGGATACGCAGTATTTT. Translation: CASSLAFRDTQYF.